The 13 T cell receptor beta chains in this list originate from one sample, sequenced in a study of blood T cells in healthy people across ages. Combining a sample-barcoded 5' primer with a J-beta primer mix, a second PCR ran for 7 to 11 cycles. From the 5' RACE reads, TCRdb called clonotypes with MiXCR, one entry per CDR3 protein. The table has roughly 900,000 distinct CDR3 sequences, under 35% seen once. The specimen was blood. Receptors were obtained from a woman older than 75 in good health.

The gene calls are TRBV7-2 and TRBJ2-7; D is unclear. Trimming took 1 base from V and 6 from J, leaving 10 bases between them. Germline lookup yields CDR1 SGHTA and CDR2 FQGNSA. The CDR3 loop spans 13 amino acids. The CDR3 bases are TGTGCCAGCAGCTTAGGACGGCTAGGCGAGCAGTACTTC. It codes for CASSLGRLGEQYF.

The chain couples TRBV29-1 to TRBJ2-1; D is unresolved. This CDR3 is built from 13 residues. The germline CDR1 and CDR2 sequences are SQVTM and ANQGSEA. The V and J ends lost 5 bases and 0 bases respectively, with 8 bases between them. CDR3 DNA sequence: TGCAGCGTTAAAGGCGACTCCTACAATGAGCAGTTCTTC. It yields the protein CSVKGDSYNEQFF.

This clonotype has just a few counts. Mismatch with germline at one junction end may stem from a read error. The V and J genes are TRBV12-3 or TRBV12-4 and TRBJ2-3; TRBD2 matches at 9 bases. The CDR3 covers 15 residues. This CDR3 is CASSLWTSGTDTQYF. CDR3 nucleotides: TGCGCCAGCAGTTTATGGACTAGCGGCACAGATACGCAGTATTTT.

This clonotype has just a few counts. The gene calls are TRBV18 and TRBJ2-7; TRBD1 matches at 7 bases. The germline CDR1 and CDR2 sequences are KGHSH and LQKENI. This CDR3 comprises 16 residues. The J segment lost 0 bases and the V segment lost 3 bases, leaving 8 bases of the junction unmatched. The CDR3 sequence is CASSPGQAWVSYEQYF. CDR3 DNA: TGTGCCAGCTCACCCGGACAGGCTTGGGTCTCCTACGAGCAGTACTTC. The full variable domain, its missing parts supplied by reference TRBV18 and TRBJ2-7, is NAGVMQNPRHLVRRRGQEARLRCSPMKGHSHVYWYRQLPEEGLKFMVYLQKENIIDESGMPKERFSAEFPKEGPSILRIQQVVRGDSAAYFCASSPGQAWVSYEQYFGPGTRLTVT.

Concerning this clonotype itself: Just one base apart from a much larger clone, this may be a read error. J is TRBJ2-6 and V is TRBV11-2, with D maybe TRBD1 (5 bases). Germline V lookup: CDR1 SGHAT, CDR2 FQNNGV. CDR3 length equals 19 residues. The CDR3 loop is CASSLGSGPLLSGANVRTF. In nucleotides, the CDR3 is TGTGCCAGCAGCTTAGGATCGGGTCCCCTCCTCTCTGGGGCCAACGTCCGGACTTTC.

The rearrangement uses TRBV7-2 and TRBJ2-5, with 11 positions matching TRBD2. J gave up 11 bases and V 8 bases, and 16 bases lay outside the gene matches. The CDR3 consists of 15 residues. CDR1 is SGHTA, CDR2 FQGNSA, per germline. Here the CDR3 DNA reads TGTGCCAGCGGAGTGACTAGCGGGGACGTCAATGAGCAGTACTTC. Protein product: CASGVTSGDVNEQYF.

This clonotype was found once. The rearrangement joins TRBV19 to TRBJ1-2, with TRBD1 matching over 10 bases. The germline CDR1 and CDR2 sequences are LNHDA and SQIVND (reference sequence). This CDR3 contains 16 residues. V gave up 3 bases and J gave up 4 bases; unmatched junction bases: 8. Written as DNA, the CDR3 is TGTGCCAGTAGTATTGGCCTGCGACAGGGGGCCTATGGCTACACCTTC. Amino acids: CASSIGLRQGAYGYTF.

This clonotype was observed a few times. The chain joins TRBV12-3 or TRBV12-4 to TRBJ2-1; D is undetermined. The DNA end lines up better with TRBJ2-7; the J call may be wrong. This CDR3 contains 14 residues. CDR3 residues: CAVRPQVIHNGQYF. The CDR3, as DNA: TGTGCCGTACGGCCCCAAGTGATCCACAATGGGCAGTACTTC.

This chain joins TRBV2 and TRBJ1-1; the match to TRBD1 covers 7 bases. The germline gives CDR1 SNHLY, CDR2 FYNNEI. The length of the CDR3 is 14 residues. Trimming at V came to 6 bases and at J to 5 bases, leaving 9 bases not matched to a gene. CDR3 nucleotide sequence: TGTGCCAGCAGCGGGTCGCCAGGGGGTACTGAAGCTTTCTTT. It is translated as CASSGSPGGTEAFF. Complete variable domain (other parts from reference TRBV2 and TRBJ1-1): EPEVTQTPSHQVTQMGQEVILRCVPISNHLYFYWYRQILGQKVEFLVSFYNNEISEKSEIFDDQFSVERPDGSNFTLKIRSTKLEDSAMYFCASSGSPGGTEAFFGQGTRLTVV.

The chain employs TRBV13 and TRBJ1-2; D gene unclear. Germline CDR1 PRHDT, CDR2 FYEKMQ (reference sequence). V dropped 1 base and J dropped 4 bases, with 10 bases sitting between them. The CDR3 has 14 amino acids. Here the CDR3 DNA reads TGTGCCAGCAGCTTAGTTGGGCCTCGCTATGGCTACACCTTC. Encoded protein: CASSLVGPRYGYTF. The whole variable domain, filled in from reference TRBV13 and TRBJ1-2, reads AAGVIQSPRHLIKEKRETATLKCYPIPRHDTVYWYQQGPGQDPQFLISFYEKMQSDKGSIPDRFSAQQFSDYHSELNMSSLELGDSALYFCASSLVGPRYGYTFGSGTRLTVV.

This clonotype was counted ten times or more. The gene calls are TRBV6-1 and TRBJ2-5, with TRBD2 matching 13 bases. Germline CDR1 MNHNS, CDR2 SASEGT. The CDR3 loop spans 17 amino acids. The V gene end was trimmed by 6 bases and the J gene end by 0 bases; junction bases not matched to a gene: 7. CDR3 nucleotide sequence: TGTGCCAGCAGCACCGGACTAGCGGGGGTGTACCAAGAGACCCAGTACTTC. Translating it yields CASSTGLAGVYQETQYF.

There are many counts of this clonotype. The chain carries TRBV5-1 and TRBJ2-1; D remains unclear. V was shortened by 0 bases and J by 2 bases, with 6 bases between the two germline ends. The CDR3 totals 14 residues. The germline CDR1 and CDR2 sequences are SGHRS and YFSETQ. In DNA form, the CDR3 reads TGCGCCAGCAGCTTGGGCGATGCCTACAATGAGCAGTTCTTC. Amino acid sequence: CASSLGDAYNEQFF.

This clonotype showed up just a few times. The chain employs TRBV6-5 and TRBJ1-2; D is unresolved. V shed 5 bases and J shed 4 bases, with 20 bases lying between them. Germline assignment: CDR1 MNHEY and CDR2 SVGAGI. The CDR3 is 16 amino acids. Here the CDR3 reads CASSNATTLTAYGYTF. The CDR3 coding sequence is TGTGCCAGCAGTAATGCAACGACGCTCACCGCCTATGGCTACACCTTC.